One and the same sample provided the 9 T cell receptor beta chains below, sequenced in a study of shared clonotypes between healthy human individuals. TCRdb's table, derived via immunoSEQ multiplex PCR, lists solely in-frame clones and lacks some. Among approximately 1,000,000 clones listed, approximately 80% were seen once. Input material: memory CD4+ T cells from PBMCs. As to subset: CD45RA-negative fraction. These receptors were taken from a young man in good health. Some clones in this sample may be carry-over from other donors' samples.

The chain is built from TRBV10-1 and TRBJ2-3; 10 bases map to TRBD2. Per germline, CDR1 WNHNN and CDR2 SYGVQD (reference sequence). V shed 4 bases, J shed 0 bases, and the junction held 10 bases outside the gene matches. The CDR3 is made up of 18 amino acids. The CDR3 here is CASSGLAGVLGSTDTQYF. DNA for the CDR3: TGCGCCAGCAGTGGGCTAGCGGGAGTGTTAGGGAGCACAGATACGCAGTATTTT.

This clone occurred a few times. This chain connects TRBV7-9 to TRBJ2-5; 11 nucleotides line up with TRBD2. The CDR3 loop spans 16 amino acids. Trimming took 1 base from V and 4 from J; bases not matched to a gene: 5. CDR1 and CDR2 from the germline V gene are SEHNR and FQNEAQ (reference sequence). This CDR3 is CASSLVPSGRLETQYF. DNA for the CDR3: TGTGCCAGCAGCTTAGTTCCTAGCGGGAGGCTAGAGACCCAGTACTTC.

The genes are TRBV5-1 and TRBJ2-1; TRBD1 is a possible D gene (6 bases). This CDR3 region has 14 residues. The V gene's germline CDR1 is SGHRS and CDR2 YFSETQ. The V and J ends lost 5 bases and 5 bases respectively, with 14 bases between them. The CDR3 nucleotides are TGCGCCAGCAGTCTGGTACAGGGCCACAATGAGCAGTTCTTC. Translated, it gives CASSLVQGHNEQFF. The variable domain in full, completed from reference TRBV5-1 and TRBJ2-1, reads KAGVTQTPRYLIKTRGQQVTLSCSPISGHRSVSWYQQTPGQGLQFLFEYFSETQRNKGNFPGRFSGRQFSNSRSEMNVSTLELGDSALYLCASSLVQGHNEQFFGPGTRLTVL.

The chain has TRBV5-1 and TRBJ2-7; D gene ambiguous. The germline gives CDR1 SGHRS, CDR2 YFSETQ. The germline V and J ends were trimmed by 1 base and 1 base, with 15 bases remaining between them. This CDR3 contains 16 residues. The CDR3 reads CASSLRVGPLSYEQYF. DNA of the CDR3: TGCGCCAGCAGCTTGCGAGTCGGGCCCCTTTCCTACGAGCAGTACTTC.

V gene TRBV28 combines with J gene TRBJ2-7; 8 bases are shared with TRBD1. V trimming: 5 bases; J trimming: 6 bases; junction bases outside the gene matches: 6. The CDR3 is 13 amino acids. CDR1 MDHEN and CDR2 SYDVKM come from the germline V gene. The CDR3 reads CASSPRTGREQYF. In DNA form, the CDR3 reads TGTGCCAGCAGTCCCCGGACAGGGCGCGAGCAGTACTTC.

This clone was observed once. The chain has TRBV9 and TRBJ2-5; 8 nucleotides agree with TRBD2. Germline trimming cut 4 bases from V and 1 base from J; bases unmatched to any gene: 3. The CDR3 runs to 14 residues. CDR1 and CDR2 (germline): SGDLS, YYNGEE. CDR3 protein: CASSREGPQETQYF. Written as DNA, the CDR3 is TGTGCCAGCAGCCGGGAGGGCCCCCAAGAGACCCAGTACTTC.

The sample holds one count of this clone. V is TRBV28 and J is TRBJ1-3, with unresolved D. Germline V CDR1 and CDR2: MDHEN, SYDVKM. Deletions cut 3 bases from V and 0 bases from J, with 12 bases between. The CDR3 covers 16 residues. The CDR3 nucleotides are TGTGCCAGCAGTTTGCACTCCCCGAGCTCTGGAAACACCATATATTTT. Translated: CASSLHSPSSGNTIYF.

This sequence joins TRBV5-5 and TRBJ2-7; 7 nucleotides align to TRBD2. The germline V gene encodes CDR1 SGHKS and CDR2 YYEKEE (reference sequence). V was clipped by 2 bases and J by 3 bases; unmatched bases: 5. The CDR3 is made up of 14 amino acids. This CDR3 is CASSFSSGIYEQYF. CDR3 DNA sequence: TGTGCCAGCAGCTTTTCAAGCGGGATCTACGAGCAGTACTTC.

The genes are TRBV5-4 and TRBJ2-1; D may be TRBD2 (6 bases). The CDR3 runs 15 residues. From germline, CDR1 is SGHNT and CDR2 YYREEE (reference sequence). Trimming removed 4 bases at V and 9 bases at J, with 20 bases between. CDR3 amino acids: CASSAGGTSSSEQFF. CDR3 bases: TGTGCCAGCAGCGCCGGAGGGACCTCCTCCAGTGAGCAGTTCTTC. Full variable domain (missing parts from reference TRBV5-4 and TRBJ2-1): ETGVTQSPTHLIKTRGQQVTLRCSSQSGHNTVSWYQQALGQGPQFIFQYYREEENGRGNFPPRFSGLQFPNYSSELNVNALELDDSALYLCASSAGGTSSSEQFFGPGTRLTVL.